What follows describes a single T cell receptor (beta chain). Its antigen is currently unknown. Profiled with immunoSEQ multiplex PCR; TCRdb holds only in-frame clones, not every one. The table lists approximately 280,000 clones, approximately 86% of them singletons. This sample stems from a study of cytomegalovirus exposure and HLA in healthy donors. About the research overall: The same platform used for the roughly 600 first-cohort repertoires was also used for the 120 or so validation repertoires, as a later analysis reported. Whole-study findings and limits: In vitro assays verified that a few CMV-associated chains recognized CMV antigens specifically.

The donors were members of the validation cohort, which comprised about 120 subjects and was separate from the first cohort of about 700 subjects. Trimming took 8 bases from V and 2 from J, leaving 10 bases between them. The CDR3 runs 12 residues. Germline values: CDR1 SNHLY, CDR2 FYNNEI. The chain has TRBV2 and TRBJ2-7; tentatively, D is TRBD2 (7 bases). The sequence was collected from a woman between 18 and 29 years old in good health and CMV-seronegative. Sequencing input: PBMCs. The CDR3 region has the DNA TGTGCCAGCGGGGGGGGCCCCTACGAGCAGTACTTC. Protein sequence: CASGGGPYEQYF. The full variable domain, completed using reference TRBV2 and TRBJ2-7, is EPEVTQTPSHQVTQMGQEVILRCVPISNHLYFYWYRQILGQKVEFLVSFYNNEISEKSEIFDDQFSVERPDGSNFTLKIRSTKLEDSAMYFCASGGGPYEQYFGPGTRLTVT.